The 20 T cell receptor beta chains below come from one sample, sequenced in a study of CD8 T cells in Susac syndrome. RNA totalling about 0.45 to 1 ug underwent reverse transcription with random hexamers. TCRdb processed the immunoSEQ multiplex PCR reads anew with MiXCR; each CDR3 protein has one entry. The data contain approximately 110,000 distinct CDR3 sequences, around 94% of them singletons. The specimen was CD4+ T cells from PBMCs. The receptor set was obtained from a human donor in good health.

The CDR3 region is CASSLERGTQYF. CDR3 nucleotides: TGCGCCAGCAGCTTGGAGAGAGGCACGCAGTATTTT. The chain carries TRBV5-1 and TRBJ2-3, with D unresolved. The V end lost 0 bases, the J end lost 9 bases, and 8 bases lay between the germline ends. The CDR3 extends over 12 amino acids. Germline V CDR1 and CDR2: SGHRS, YFSETQ.

This chain joins TRBV18 and TRBJ2-5, with 7 bases fitting TRBD1. This CDR3 has 13 amino acids. V trimming: 4 bases; J trimming: 4 bases; junction bases outside the gene matches: 3. Germline CDR1 reads KGHSH; CDR2 reads LQKENI. The DNA for the CDR3 is TGTGCCAGCTCACAGGACAGGATAGAGACCCAGTACTTC. Translation: CASSQDRIETQYF. Combining the CDR3 with reference TRBV18 and TRBJ2-5 gives the whole variable domain NAGVMQNPRHLVRRRGQEARLRCSPMKGHSHVYWYRQLPEEGLKFMVYLQKENIIDESGMPKERFSAEFPKEGPSILRIQQVVRGDSAAYFCASSQDRIETQYFGPGTRLLVL.

This chain connects TRBV20-1 to TRBJ1-3; D ambiguous. The V gene lost 6 bases and the J gene lost 3 bases, with 6 bases spanning the gap. The CDR3 loop spans 11 amino acids. Looked up from germline, CDR1 is DFQATT and CDR2 is SNEGSKA (reference sequence). CDR3 region: CSAGLGNTIYF. CDR3 nucleotide sequence: TGCAGTGCCGGGCTTGGAAACACCATATATTTT.

In its sample, this clonotype was seen a few times. The V call is TRBV6-1, the J call TRBJ1-3; D perhaps matches TRBD1 (5 bases). Germline V gene sequence: CDR1 MNHNS, CDR2 SASEGT. The V gene lost 7 bases and the J gene lost 0 bases, with 10 bases spanning the gap. The CDR3 length is 14 residues. CDR3 coding DNA: TGTGCCAGCACACTCAGGGACTCTGGAAACACCATATATTTT. Its protein product is CASTLRDSGNTIYF.

This chain joins TRBV6-1 and TRBJ1-5; D is unclear. The CDR3 length is 15 residues. V lost 4 bases and J 3 bases, leaving 13 bases between the germline ends. The V gene's germline CDR1 is MNHNS and CDR2 SASEGT. The CDR3 reads CASSGWRVDNQPQHF. CDR3 bases: TGTGCCAGCAGTGGATGGAGGGTAGACAATCAGCCCCAGCATTTT.

The gene calls are TRBV7-2 and TRBJ2-7; perhaps TRBD2 as D (5 bases). CDR3 length equals 12 residues. The V gene lost 7 bases and the J gene lost 3 bases, with 10 bases spanning the gap. CDR1 is SGHTA and CDR2 is FQGNSA in the germline V gene. CDR3 DNA: TGTGCCAGCACGTTAGGGAGCTACGAGCAGTACTTC. It is translated as CASTLGSYEQYF.

Worth noting for this clonotype: One end of the junction is discordant with germline, which a read error may explain. The chain couples TRBV7-7 to TRBJ2-5; perhaps TRBD1 as D (6 bases). This CDR3 has 15 amino acids. Germline V gene lookup returns CDR1 SSHAT and CDR2 FNYEAQ (reference sequence). CDR3 amino acids: CASSFHRVPGETQYF. The CDR3 nucleotides are TGTGCTAGCAGCTTCCACAGGGTACCGGGAGAGACCCAGTACTTC.

This clonotype was seen a single time. The chain couples TRBV7-8 to TRBJ1-2, with D hard to call. Germline V gene data show CDR1 as SGHVS and CDR2 as FQNEAQ. The CDR3 is made up of 18 amino acids. Trimming removed 5 bases at V and 4 bases at J, with 26 bases between. Written as DNA, the CDR3 is TGTGCCAGCAGCCCGTATATAGGGTCGTCTCGGTCGTCCTATGGCTACACCTTC. It translates to CASSPYIGSSRSSYGYTF.

The chain is built from TRBV12-3 or TRBV12-4 and TRBJ1-5; no firm D call. V was pared by 6 bases and J by 0 bases, with 18 bases between. The CDR3 covers 17 residues. This CDR3 is CASSSRGPMNSNQPQHF. CDR3 in DNA: TGTGCCAGCAGCTCCAGAGGCCCCATGAATAGCAATCAGCCCCAGCATTTT.

The V call is TRBV6-5, the J call TRBJ1-2, with a weak D call TRBD1 (5 bases). Trimming took off 4 bases at V and 5 bases at J, with 14 bases between the two ends. This CDR3 comprises 14 residues. CDR1 is MNHEY and CDR2 is SVGAGI in the germline V gene. The CDR3 sequence is CASSSDQGGYGYTF. The CDR3 bases are TGTGCCAGCAGTTCCGATCAGGGAGGGTATGGCTACACCTTC.

The genes are TRBV30 and TRBJ1-4; TRBD1 might be the D (5 bases). Germline V CDR1 and CDR2: GTSNPN, SVGIG (reference sequence). The V and J ends lost 3 bases and 0 bases respectively, with 8 bases between them. CDR3 size: 14 residues. The CDR3 DNA follows: TGTGCCTGGAGGGGGACTGCAACTAATGAAAAACTGTTTTTT. It is translated as CAWRGTATNEKLFF.

V and J are TRBV5-6 and TRBJ2-1; 8 bases align to TRBD2. CDR1 is SGHDT and CDR2 is YYEEEE in the germline V gene. Unmatched junction bases numbered 9, after V lost 2 bases and J lost 2 bases. The CDR3 is 17 amino acids. The CDR3 loop is CASSFTVAGTAYNEQFF. The CDR3 DNA sequence: TGTGCCAGCAGCTTTACGGTAGCGGGAACGGCCTACAATGAGCAGTTCTTC. The whole variable domain, remainder taken from reference TRBV5-6 and TRBJ2-1, is DAGVTQSPTHLIKTRGQQVTLRCSPKSGHDTVSWYQQALGQGPQFIFQYYEEEERQRGNFPDRFSGHQFPNYSSELNVNALLLGDSALYLCASSFTVAGTAYNEQFFGPGTRLTVL.

V usage is TRBV29-1 and J usage is TRBJ2-3; D possibly corresponds to TRBD1 (6 bases). The V gene's germline CDR1 is SQVTM and CDR2 ANQGSEA. Trimming cost V 6 bases and J 3 bases, with 10 bases left between them. CDR3 length equals 12 residues. The CDR3 here is CSVQGQTDTQYF. CDR3 coding DNA: TGCAGCGTACAGGGACAAACAGATACGCAGTATTTT.

The chain combines TRBV20-1 with TRBJ2-5, with 8 bases lining up with TRBD2. The length of the CDR3 is 13 residues. The V and J ends lost 6 bases and 5 bases, in that order; junction bases with no gene match: 8. Germline loops: CDR1 DFQATT, CDR2 SNEGSKA (reference sequence). CDR3 sequence (DNA): TGCAGTGCCACGAGGACTAGCACGGAGACCCAGTACTTC. Translating it yields CSATRTSTETQYF.

The chain uses TRBV30 and TRBJ2-2; D is perhaps TRBD1 (5 bases). V was cut by 5 bases and J by 4 bases, with 11 bases left in between. Germline lookup yields CDR1 GTSNPN and CDR2 SVGIG (reference sequence). The CDR3 loop spans 13 amino acids. CDR3 nucleotide sequence: TGTGCCTGGGAGGATAGGGGCACCGGGGAGCTGTTTTTT. Its protein product is CAWEDRGTGELFF.

With regard to this clonotype: A read error may produce the germline difference seen at one junction end. The gene calls are TRBV30 and TRBJ2-7; D possibly corresponds to TRBD2 (7 bases). Germline V lookup: CDR1 GTSNPN, CDR2 SVGIG (reference sequence). The CDR3 extends over 11 amino acids. The CDR3 DNA sequence: TGCGCCGGGGGGCGGAGAAACGAGCAGTACTTC. This translates into CAGGRRNEQYF. The full variable domain, completed using reference TRBV30 and TRBJ2-7, is SQTIHQWPATLVQPVGSPLSLECTVEGTSNPNLYWYRQAAGRGLQLLFYSVGIGQISSEVPQNLSASRPQDRQFILSSKKLLLSDSGFYLCAGGRRNEQYFGPGTRLTVT.

This chain joins TRBV18 and TRBJ1-1; D is unclear. Germline V gives CDR1 KGHSH, CDR2 LQKENI. CDR3 length equals 14 residues. V lost 0 bases and J lost 2, with 7 bases in between. The DNA of the CDR3 is TGTGCCAGCTCACCACCGGGCGGAAACACTGAAGCTTTCTTT. It encodes CASSPPGGNTEAFF.

This clonotype has just a few counts. The gene calls are TRBV29-1 and TRBJ2-6; no definite D call. CDR3 size: 12 residues. Germline V gene sequence: CDR1 SQVTM, CDR2 ANQGSEA. The germline V and J ends were trimmed by 3 bases and 1 base, with 1 base remaining between them. The CDR3 loop is CSVDSGANVLTF. CDR3 sequence (DNA): TGCAGCGTTGATTCTGGGGCCAACGTCCTGACTTTC. The full variable domain, rest sourced from reference TRBV29-1 and TRBJ2-6, is SAVISQKPSRDICQRGTSLTIQCQVDSQVTMMFWYRQQPGQSLTLIATANQGSEATYESGFVIDKFPISRPNLTFSTLTVSNMSPEDSSIYLCSVDSGANVLTFGAGSRLTVL.

The chain links TRBV3-1 to TRBJ2-5; TRBD2 matches 10 bases. The CDR3 loop spans 15 amino acids. V trimming: 0 bases; J trimming: 4 bases; junction bases outside the gene matches: 2. In germline, CDR1 is LGHDT, CDR2 YNNKEL (reference sequence). Here the CDR3 reads CASSQESSGRETQYF. Written as DNA, the CDR3 is TGTGCCAGCAGCCAAGAATCTAGCGGGAGAGAGACCCAGTACTTC.

The gene calls are TRBV18 and TRBJ2-3; D gene uncertain. Trimming removed 2 bases from V and 0 bases from J, with 12 bases in between. The CDR3 spans 16 residues. Looked up from germline, CDR1 is KGHSH and CDR2 is LQKENI. The DNA for the CDR3 is TGTGCCAGCTCACCAAACGATCTGATTAGCACAGATACGCAGTATTTT. Encoded protein: CASSPNDLISTDTQYF.